This TCR beta chain was observed in a study of T-cell memory formation after mild COVID-19. Study results and caveats: A balance of CD4 and CD8 characterized clones contracting day 15 to 85, whereas later expanders leaned CD4+.

This CDR3 is built from 14 residues. Trimming shortened V by 6 bases and J by 7 bases, and 16 bases separated the two germline ends. The germline V gene has CDR1 LNHDA and CDR2 SQIVND (reference sequence). In its sample, this clonotype was seen a few times. The antigen is undetermined. Each CDR3 protein is one row after TCRdb ran MiXCR on the 5' RACE reads. The sample shows around 300,000 distinct CDR3 sequences, roughly 17% of them seen only once. Sequences were obtained from PBMCs or a T cell subset sorted from them (not recorded which). The chain combines TRBV19 with TRBJ2-1, with D tentatively TRBD1 (6 bases). The sequence came from a man between 18 and 35 years old who had mild COVID-19 (a few samples of this study predate the infection). Cell type and time point are not known. The CDR3 spells CASSRFQGINEQFF. DNA of the CDR3: TGTGCCAGTAGCAGGTTTCAGGGGATTAATGAGCAGTTCTTC.